This T cell receptor (beta chain) originates from a study of T-cell reconstitution after alpha-beta-depleted transplantation in children. This clonotype came up many times. Antigen unknown. Study results and caveats: Recipient T cells and thymic progenitors that survived were the source of the high TCRbeta diversity seen at day 60 in some patients. In patients about two months after transplant, alpha-beta T cells reportedly arose from several hundred expanded graft clones. It was newly produced T cells that mostly accounted for T-cell counts and diversity one year after transplant.

CDR1 is SGHTA, CDR2 FQGTGA, per germline. The J segment lost 1 base and the V segment lost 0 bases, leaving 3 bases of the junction unmatched. The CDR3 spans 18 residues. Preparation of the TCRbeta library was carried out with unique molecular identifiers. One entry per CDR3 protein, called by TCRdb with MiXCR from the PCR reads. The table shows 250,000 to 300,000 distinct CDR3 sequences, with around a tenth occurring only once. The input for sequencing was PBMCs, taken before TCRalphabeta/CD19-depleted stem cell transplant. The gene calls are TRBV7-3 and TRBJ2-3; 14 bases match TRBD2. This receptor was taken from a boy younger than two with acute myeloid leukemia, due to receive a stem cell transplant. This CDR3 is CASSLTGTSGGRTDTQYF. The CDR3 nucleotides read TGTGCCAGCAGCTTAACTGGGACTAGCGGGGGCCGCACAGATACGCAGTATTTT.